The next 21 T cell receptor beta chains were all read from a single sample in a study of T cells in Graves' hyperthyroidism and ophthalmopathy. RNA transcripts were the template for amplifying TCR beta CDR3 regions. The HTBI primer set was used in a first-round RT-PCR of the TCR CDR3. TCRdb re-derived calls from the multiplex PCR reads in MiXCR, one entry per CDR3 protein. The repertoire holds 550,000 to 700,000 distinct CDR3 sequences, with just over 45% as singletons. The sequenced sample consisted of peripheral blood or thyroid tissue (not recorded which). The receptors come from an adult woman with Graves' disease, either hyperthyroidism or ophthalmopathy (not recorded which).

This clonotype showed up many times. This chain joins TRBV20-1 and TRBJ1-5, with TRBD1 matching over 9 bases. With 0 bases clipped from V and 6 bases from J, the junction kept 6 bases outside the gene matches. The V gene's germline CDR1 is DFQATT and CDR2 SNEGSKA (reference sequence). CDR3 length: 15 residues. CDR3 in DNA: TGCAGTGCTAGAGAGCGGGACAGGGAAAGTCAGCCCCAGCATTTT. Its protein is CSARERDRESQPQHF.

The chain has TRBV12-3 or TRBV12-4 and TRBJ2-2, with a weak D call TRBD2 (5 bases). The germline V and J ends were trimmed by 4 bases and 7 bases, with 13 bases remaining between them. This CDR3 spans 14 amino acids. CDR3 nucleotide sequence: TGTGCCAGCAGTTGGCCGGGAACGAGCGGGGAGCTGTTTTTT. Protein product: CASSWPGTSGELFF.

The rearrangement uses TRBV2 and TRBJ1-1; 11 nucleotides match TRBD1. The J segment lost 3 bases and the V segment lost 8 bases, leaving 2 bases of the junction unmatched. The CDR3 covers 13 residues. CDR1 is SNHLY and CDR2 is FYNNEI in the germline V gene. The CDR3 DNA sequence: TGTGCCAGCGGACAGGGGGCCGACACTGAAGCTTTCTTT. Its translation: CASGQGADTEAFF.

This clonotype has ten or more counts. The CDR3 DNA reads as TGTGCCAGCAGCCCGGGAGAAGCCGTTGTCGAGCAGTACTTC. Translating gives CASSPGEAVVEQYF. The chain has TRBV3-1 and TRBJ2-7; maybe TRBD2 (6 bases). V lost 4 bases and J 6 bases, leaving 16 bases between the germline ends. The length of the CDR3 is 14 residues. The V gene's germline CDR1 is LGHDT and CDR2 YNNKEL (reference sequence).

The chain employs TRBV3-1 and TRBJ1-6, with 7 bases matching TRBD1. The trim removed 5 bases at V and 4 bases at J, leaving 5 bases unmatched. Germline CDR1 reads LGHDT; CDR2 reads YNNKEL (reference sequence). The CDR3 has 15 residues. The CDR3 sequence: CASSDNRGYNSPLHF. CDR3 nucleotide sequence: TGTGCCAGCAGCGACAACAGGGGATATAATTCACCCCTCCACTTT.

The chain carries TRBV2 and TRBJ1-2; D gene uncertain. Between the trimmed V and J ends, which lost 0 bases and 8 bases, there was a span of 16 bases. This CDR3 has 15 amino acids. From germline, CDR1 is SNHLY and CDR2 FYNNEI. The CDR3 loop is CASSEALGWMRGYTF. The CDR3 DNA is TGTGCCAGCAGTGAAGCGCTGGGGTGGATGCGGGGCTACACCTTC.

The rearrangement joins TRBV10-3 to TRBJ2-7; D is ambiguous. The CDR3 sequence is 19 residues long. Germline CDR1 ENHRY, CDR2 SYGVKD. V was pared by 5 bases and J by 3 bases, with 29 bases between. DNA of the CDR3: TGTGCCATCAGTTACTCGGGTGTGGACCTGGTGGAGACTCGCTACGAGCAGTACTTC. It is translated as CAISYSGVDLVETRYEQYF.

This clonotype was counted at least ten times. The genes are TRBV2 and TRBJ1-3; D unresolved. Germline V lookup: CDR1 SNHLY, CDR2 FYNNEI. The CDR3 is 13 residues long. V shed 5 bases and J shed 0 bases, with 5 bases lying between them. The CDR3 region is CASSLISGNTIYF. The DNA of the CDR3 is TGTGCCAGCAGTCTAATCTCTGGAAACACCATATATTTT.

This clonotype was counted ten times or more. The chain has TRBV5-5 and TRBJ2-5; D uncertain. The length of the CDR3 is 13 residues. Germline CDR1 and CDR2: SGHKS and YYEKEE (reference sequence). V was cut by 3 bases and J by 5 bases, with 11 bases left in between. The CDR3 DNA reads TGTGCCAGCAGCTATACCAGCCAGGAGACCCAGTACTTC. Its protein product is CASSYTSQETQYF. Full variable domain (rest looked up from reference TRBV5-5 and TRBJ2-5): DAGVTQSPTHLIKTRGQQVTLRCSPISGHKSVSWYQQVLGQGPQFIFQYYEKEERGRGNFPDRFSARQFPNYSSELNVNALLLGDSALYLCASSYTSQETQYFGPGTRLLVL.

This clonotype has a count of ten or more. CDR3 DNA sequence: TGTGCCAGCAGGAACGGACTAGCGACCCAAGAGACCCAGTACTTC. It yields the protein CASRNGLATQETQYF. The chain joins TRBV2 to TRBJ2-5, with 9 bases matching TRBD2. After removal of 6 bases from V and 1 base from J, the junction contained 6 bases not matched to a gene. The V gene's germline CDR1 is SNHLY and CDR2 FYNNEI. This CDR3 contains 15 residues.

In this sample, this clonotype turned up many times. The rearrangement links TRBV11-2 to TRBJ1-1; no clear D gene. The CDR3 sequence is 12 residues long. V lost 5 bases to trimming and J lost 8 bases, with 12 bases between them. The V gene's germline CDR1 is SGHAT and CDR2 FQNNGV. The CDR3 nucleotides are TGTGCCAGCAGCCTAGCCGGGCAAGAAGCTTTCTTT. Its translation: CASSLAGQEAFF.

This clonotype was picked up a small number of times. A much larger clone is a single base away; this may be a read error. CDR3: CASSRTGMGFGEQYF. DNA of the CDR3: TGTGCCAGTAGTAGGACCGGAATGGGCTTTGGCGAGCAGTACTTC. The chain has TRBV19 and TRBJ2-7; D remains unclear. In germline, CDR1 is LNHDA, CDR2 SQIVND (reference sequence). V lost 4 bases, J lost 6 bases, and 19 bases lay in between. The CDR3 is 15 residues long.

This clonotype was recorded many times. This sequence joins TRBV6-1 and TRBJ1-1; D possibly corresponds to TRBD1 (5 bases). V was clipped by 7 bases and J by 4 bases, with 13 bases between them. The CDR3 loop spans 13 amino acids. Per germline, CDR1 MNHNS and CDR2 SASEGT. The CDR3 here is CASTVQGSTEAFF. CDR3 sequence (DNA): TGTGCCAGCACGGTTCAGGGCAGCACTGAAGCTTTCTTT.

This chain links TRBV25-1 with TRBJ1-6; D may be TRBD1 (6 bases). V dropped 3 bases and J dropped 8 bases, with 11 bases sitting between them. CDR3 length: 14 residues. Germline V lookup: CDR1 MGHDK, CDR2 SYGVNS. In DNA form, the CDR3 reads TGTGCCAGCAGTGATTGGGGGCTGGATTCACCCCTCCACTTT. Protein product: CASSDWGLDSPLHF. Supplemented by reference TRBV25-1 and TRBJ1-6, the full variable domain reads EADIYQTPRYLVIGTGKKITLECSQTMGHDKMYWYQQDPGMELHLIHYSYGVNSTEKGDLSSESTVSRIRTEHFPLTLESARPSHTSQYLCASSDWGLDSPLHFGNGTRLTVT.

In its sample, this clonotype was seen many times. This chain connects TRBV2 to TRBJ1-1, with TRBD1 identical over 7 bases. The V and J ends lost 6 bases and 0 bases, in that order; junction bases with no gene match: 7. CDR1 SNHLY and CDR2 FYNNEI come from the germline V gene. The CDR3 length is 15 residues. CDR3 residues: CASSPTQGLNTEAFF. The CDR3 nucleotides are TGTGCCAGCAGCCCCACACAGGGGCTGAACACTGAAGCTTTCTTT.

This clonotype has a count of ten or more. The chain combines TRBV7-2 with TRBJ1-4; possibly TRBD1 for D (5 bases). The CDR3 is made up of 13 amino acids. The V end was cut by 5 bases, the J end by 5 bases, with 9 bases between. Germline V lookup: CDR1 SGHTA, CDR2 FQGNSA. This CDR3 is CASSLTVNEKLFF. In nucleotides, the CDR3 is TGTGCCAGCAGCCTGACAGTGAATGAAAAACTGTTTTTT. The entire variable domain, with the rest obtained from reference TRBV7-2 and TRBJ1-4, is as follows: GAGVSQSPSNKVTEKGKDVELRCDPISGHTALYWYRQSLGQGLEFLIYFQGNSAPDKSGLPSDRFSAERTGGSVSTLTIQRTQQEDSAVYLCASSLTVNEKLFFGSGTQLSVL.

Ten or more counts support this clonotype. This rearrangement joins TRBV7-9 to TRBJ1-5; no definite D call. Trimming cost V 5 bases and J 9 bases, with 17 bases left between them. There are 14 residues in the CDR3. Germline CDR1 and CDR2: SEHNR and FQNEAQ (reference sequence). The CDR3: CASSPDWAHMPQHF. DNA of the CDR3: TGTGCCAGCAGCCCAGACTGGGCCCATATGCCCCAGCATTTT.

In this sample, this clonotype turned up a few times. The chain has TRBV7-9 and TRBJ1-2; maybe TRBD1 (5 bases). The germline V gene has CDR1 SEHNR and CDR2 FQNEAQ (reference sequence). With 5 bases removed from V and 6 bases from J, the gap between germline ends came to 13 bases. The CDR3 has 13 residues. Here the CDR3 DNA reads TGTGCCAGCAGCGCGCGTCTGGGGGATGGCTACACCTTC. The encoded protein is CASSARLGDGYTF.

This clonotype was recorded a few times. V usage is TRBV3-1 and J usage is TRBJ1-2; perhaps TRBD1 as D (5 bases). The V gene lost 5 bases and the J gene lost 6 bases, with 16 bases spanning the gap. Germline assignment: CDR1 LGHDT and CDR2 YNNKEL (reference sequence). The CDR3 runs to 14 residues. The CDR3 bases are TGTGCCAGCAGCGAAAGAGCCGGGACTAATGGCTACACCTTC. Residues: CASSERAGTNGYTF.

To note about this clonotype: A read error may explain this, as a much larger clone is one base away. Because it lacks the conserved phenylalanine or tryptophan at the end, this CDR3 is likely a read error. The genes are TRBV6-1 and TRBJ1-1; D is possibly TRBD1 (6 bases). Germline V gene data show CDR1 as MNHNS and CDR2 as SASEGT. This CDR3 comprises 16 residues. CDR3 nucleotides: TGTGCCAGCGGTGAAGCGACAGGAGTTATGAACACTGAAGCTTTCCTT. It is translated as CASGEATGVMNTEAFL.

This rearrangement joins TRBV7-3 to TRBJ1-4, with D uncertain. The CDR3 totals 16 residues. Trimming left V 0 bases short and J 5 bases short, with 13 bases between. Germline-derived CDR1 and CDR2 are SGHTA and FQGTGA. The CDR3, as DNA: TGTGCCAGCAGCTTAACGTTTAGCGGGATGAATGAAAAACTGTTTTTT. Amino acid sequence: CASSLTFSGMNEKLFF.